This T cell receptor (beta chain) emerged from a study of OX40 agonist ivuxolimab in advanced cancers. Study results and caveats: The investigators did not determine what antigen specificity the expanded peripheral T cells had. Expansion of clones was among the lowest in partial responders at 0.1-3.0 mg/kg. Mean expanded clone counts were higher in CD8+ than CD4+ T cells.

Germline loops: CDR1 MNHEY, CDR2 SVGAGI. The CDR3 contains 13 residues. The V end lost 5 bases, the J end lost 2 bases, and 9 bases lay between the germline ends. This clone was detected once. Its cognate antigen is unknown. Some clones are missing from TCRdb's copy, which holds only in-frame ones; the method was immunoSEQ multiplex PCR. The table lists over 55,000 clones, about 83% of them singletons, with 0.7% in the top ten. This specimen consisted of CD4+ or CD8+ T cells sorted from blood, obtained in a trial of the OX40 agonist ivuxolimab. The origin of this receptor is an adult with an advanced solid tumor such as melanoma, head and neck, liver or kidney cancer. The chain carries TRBV6-5 and TRBJ1-2, with D hard to call. The CDR3 DNA sequence: TGTGCCAGCAGTCTCTCGGGAAACTATGGCTACACCTTC. As protein: CASSLSGNYGYTF.